Listed here is a single TCR beta chain. Its matching antigen is unknown. Unique molecular identifiers were built into the TCR beta cDNA libraries. Between roughly 0.9 and 11 million T cells gave rise to a few hundred thousand cDNA molecules. TCRdb ran MiXCR on the PCR reads and lists one entry per CDR3 protein. The table shows 750,000 to 900,000 distinct CDR3 sequences, with about half occurring only once. This CDR3 is 18 amino acids long. From germline, CDR1 is MNHNS and CDR2 SASEGT. The data stem from a study of post-analysis software for immune sequencing data. General study findings and limits: TRBV5-6, TRBV5-1 and TRBV20-1 were among roughly five TRBV segments more frequent in patients than controls.

The rearrangement links TRBV6-1 to TRBJ2-1; 14 nucleotides align to TRBD2. The DNA end favors TRBJ2-7, so the J call may be wrong. This TCR was recovered from a girl between 10 and 17 years old with multiple sclerosis. Sample: blood. CDR3: CASQRLAGGISSYNEQYF. The CDR3 bases are TGTGCCAGTCAGAGACTAGCGGGAGGGATTAGCTCCTACAATGAGCAGTACTTC.